This T cell receptor (beta chain) comes out of a study of Tregs in tolerant kidney transplant recipients (dated by TCRdb to between 2018 and 2020). About the investigation overall: The study used TCRbeta sequencing to identify donor-specific regulatory T cells before combined kidney and bone marrow transplantation, then tracked those cells after transplant. TCRbeta repertoire sequencing was used in a few healthy controls to compare several ways of expanding Tregs specific for an allogeneic donor. Paper-wide results and their limitations: The most biologically relevant and donor-specific TCRbeta repertoire appeared to be identified by expanding Tregs with activated donor B cells. Because only a small number of patients were included, the study had limitations, and the results will need to be validated in larger populations as well as under other immunosuppression protocols. Biological reproducibility was not directly addressed, though technical replication error appeared minimal.

The V and J ends are trimmed by 4 bases and 0 bases, leaving 5 bases between them. CDR1 is given as KGHSH and CDR2 as LQKENI, both from the germline V gene. The CDR3, from cysteine to phenylalanine, totals 13 residues. Here the CDR3 DNA is all that survives: 39 bases in frame from base 1. For TCRbeta CDR3 sequencing, genomic DNA from the sorted cells was extracted using the QIAGEN DNeasy Blood and Tissue Kit. High-throughput TCRbeta CDR3 sequencing was carried out commercially through immunoSEQ, with PCR amplification with bias correction and internal controls included. In the source study's methods: Unique productive TCRbeta sequences were defined by CDR3 nucleotide sequence where primers matched, otherwise by CDR3 amino acid sequence with Vbeta and Jbeta genes. To correct for sorting error, sequences found in more than one sorted population at a frequency ratio of 2:1 or less were discarded, and the remaining shared sequences were assigned to the population with the higher frequency. A sequence counted as donor-reactive if, in CFSE-low cells, the sequence had a frequency of at least 0.01% and was expanded at least 5-fold compared with unstimulated cells. Jensen-Shannon divergence calculated on the top 100 TCRbeta sequences ranked by frequency was used to measure repertoire divergence. For any sample with multiple sequencing runs, sorting error was corrected in each run separately before the runs were pooled. Held by TCRdb, this immuneACCESS table contains in-frame sequences only and omits some clones. Under half of the omission traces to an unresolved V gene where checked; the cause of the rest is unknown. Clonal size and the V and J genes are those of that table, whereas D and trimming came from the DNA. For this sample there are roughly 250,000 clones; 84% appear just once. Less than 0.75% of the sample is taken by the ten largest.

Note on this clone: It lacks a known antigen. No quality values exist for individual bases; no much larger clone is one base distant.

Unstimulated Tregs (CD4+CD25+CD127-), CD4+ non-Tregs (CD4+CD25-), CD4 and CD8 cells were FACS-sorted from thawed PBMCs. Healthy control blood was obtained either as purchased buffy coats or from healthy volunteers. Healthy control blood was processed to PBMCs with a Ficoll density gradient and then cryopreserved, whereas patient PBMCs were collected both before and after transplant. The chain links TRBV18 with TRBJ2-3; no D gene can be assigned with confidence. Sequencing was carried out using CD4+ T cells from blood. The sequence was obtained from a human donor in good health. The CDR3 region has the sequence CASSHDSTDTQYF. The sequenced DNA: TGTGCCAGCTCACACGACAGCACAGATACGCAGTATTTT. The variable domain in full, with residues beyond the CDR3 obtained from the reference TRBV18 and TRBJ2-3 genes, is NAGVMQNPRHLVRRRGQEARLRCSPMKGHSHVYWYRQLPEEGLKFMVYLQKENIIDESGMPKERFSAEFPKEGPSILRIQQVVRGDSAAYFCASSHDSTDTQYFGPGTRLTVL.